The sequence of this T cell receptor beta chain was determined in a study of shared clonotypes between healthy human individuals. Turning to the study itself: Plates per donor: three CD4 naive, three CD4 memory, two CD8 naive, one CD8 memory. Study-wide points: Naive subsets, compared against memory subsets, generally had larger estimated richness values. Clonotypes not shared had lower generation probabilities than those common to all four donors.

Positively selected for CCR7, the CD45RO-negative cells used as naive CD8 cells excluded terminally differentiated effector memory CD45RA+ cells. As to this clone: The antigen is undetermined.

Using immunoSEQ multiplex PCR, the repertoire was profiled, and TCRdb retains in-frame clones only, with some absent. The sample has more than 2 million clones, about 95% seen once; the top ten hold 1.1%. The germline CDR1 and CDR2 sequences are SGHAT and FQNNGV. The CDR3 has 16 residues. V shed 2 bases and J shed 3 bases, with 16 bases lying between them. The specimen sequenced was naive CD8+ T cells sorted from blood. This sequence originates from a man between 18 and 35 years old in good health. J is TRBJ1-1 and V is TRBV11-2, with D possibly matching TRBD1 (5 bases). The CDR3 loop reads CASSLPSWGKDTEAFF. The CDR3 region has the DNA TGTGCCAGCAGCTTACCTTCTTGGGGGAAGGACACTGAAGCTTTCTTT.